The count of the clone carrying this T cell receptor beta chain is one. What it binds is not known. The CDR3 sequence is 11 residues long. V lost 5 bases and J lost 7; bases outside the gene matches: 4. In germline, CDR1 is DFQATT, CDR2 SNEGSKA (reference sequence). The PCR was carried out with 60 Vbeta primers and 13 Jbeta primers. Repertoires were generated with immunoSEQ multiplex PCR, while TCRdb's copy carries only in-frame clones and drops some. Among approximately 130,000 clones listed, approximately 80% were seen once. The sample originates from a study of cytomegalovirus exposure and HLA in healthy donors. Study outcomes and limitations: What a later analysis reportedly showed was that an Asian-associated ancestry cluster had fewer N-insertions than the roughly 700-donor mean.

V usage is TRBV20-1 and J usage is TRBJ1-1; 7 positions agree with TRBD1. Sample: PBMCs. This receptor was identified in a man in his fifties or sixties in good health and CMV-seronegative. CDR3 DNA sequence: TGCAGTGCTGTCAGGGGGAGTGAAGCTTTCTTT. Its translation is CSAVRGSEAFF.